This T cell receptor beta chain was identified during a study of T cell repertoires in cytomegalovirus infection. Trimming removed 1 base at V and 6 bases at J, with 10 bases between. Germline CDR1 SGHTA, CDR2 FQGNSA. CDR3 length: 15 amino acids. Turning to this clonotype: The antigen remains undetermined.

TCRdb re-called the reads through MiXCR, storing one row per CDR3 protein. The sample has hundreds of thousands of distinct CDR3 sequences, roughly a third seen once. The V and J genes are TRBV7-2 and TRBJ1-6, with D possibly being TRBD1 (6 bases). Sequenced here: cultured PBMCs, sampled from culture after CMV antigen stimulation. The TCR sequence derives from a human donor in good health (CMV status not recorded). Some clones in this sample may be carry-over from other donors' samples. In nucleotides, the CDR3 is TGTGCCAGCAGCTTAGGACAGGAGGTTAATTCACCCCTCCACTTT. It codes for CASSLGQEVNSPLHF.